The 15 T cell receptor beta chains below come from one sample, sequenced in a study of T-cell memory formation after mild COVID-19. MiXCR was run by TCRdb on the 5' RACE reads, yielding one entry per CDR3 protein. This table holds under 350,000 distinct CDR3 sequences, under 20% found once. Sequencing was carried out using PBMCs or a T cell subset sorted from them (not recorded which). The receptors come from a man aged 18 to 29 who had mild COVID-19 (a few samples of this study predate the infection). Cell type and time point are not known.

This clonotype appeared a few times. The chain is built from TRBV7-9 and TRBJ1-1, with D tentatively TRBD1 (5 bases). CDR1 and CDR2 from the germline V gene are SEHNR and FQNEAQ (reference sequence). This CDR3 is built from 15 residues. V dropped 5 bases and J dropped 4 bases, with 17 bases sitting between them. The CDR3 DNA follows: TGTGCCAGCAGCCCGAGGCCGGGGGGGAGCACTGAAGCTTTCTTT. This gives the protein CASSPRPGGSTEAFF. The whole variable domain, remainder taken from reference TRBV7-9 and TRBJ1-1, is DTGVSQNPRHKITKRGQNVTFRCDPISEHNRLYWYRQTLGQGPEFLTYFQNEAQLEKSRLLSDRFSAERPKGSFSTLEIQRTEQGDSAMYLCASSPRPGGSTEAFFGQGTRLTVV.

This clonotype has more than one count but fewer than ten. V gene TRBV6-4 combines with J gene TRBJ2-2; 8 nucleotides match TRBD1. The CDR3 has 16 residues. The V gene end was trimmed by 2 bases and the J gene end by 5 bases; junction bases not matched to a gene: 7. Germline V gene data show CDR1 as MRHNA and CDR2 as SNTAGT. CDR3 sequence (DNA): TGTGCCAGCAGTGACGGAGGACAGGGTCAAACCGGGGAGCTGTTTTTT. This gives the protein CASSDGGQGQTGELFF.

This clonotype has only a few counts. The V gene is TRBV4-1, the J gene TRBJ1-1; D remains unclear. The V end was cut by 3 bases, the J end by 1 base, with 15 bases between. The CDR3 contains 16 residues. Germline CDR1 MGHRA, CDR2 YSYEKL. CDR3 amino acids: CASSQRQSIENTEAFF. CDR3 nucleotide sequence: TGCGCCAGCAGCCAGAGGCAATCGATCGAGAACACTGAAGCTTTCTTT.

There are a few counts of this clonotype. The chain recombines TRBV7-2 with TRBJ2-1; 7 bases match TRBD1. Germline CDR1 SGHTA, CDR2 FQGNSA. The CDR3 loop spans 17 amino acids. V was pared by 1 base and J by 5 bases, with 11 bases of the junction left unmatched. This CDR3 is CASSLVGYRGKDNEQFF. The CDR3 DNA sequence: TGTGCCAGCAGCTTAGTCGGGTACAGGGGTAAGGACAATGAGCAGTTCTTC.

This CDR3 is CASSPTWGYEQYV. As DNA, the CDR3 is TGTGCCAGCAGCCCAACCTGGGGATACGAGCAGTACGTC. This rearrangement joins TRBV2 to TRBJ2-7, with D unresolved. V was shortened by 6 bases and J by 4 bases, with 13 bases between the two germline ends. This CDR3 region has 13 residues. The germline V gene encodes CDR1 SNHLY and CDR2 FYNNEI.

The chain links TRBV29-1 to TRBJ2-3, with D uncertain. Trimming removed 3 bases from V and 3 bases from J, with 7 bases in between. Per the germline V gene, CDR1 is SQVTM and CDR2 is ANQGSEA. The CDR3 loop spans 12 amino acids. The DNA of the CDR3 is TGCAGCGTTGACAGAAGAACAGATACGCAGTATTTT. Amino acids: CSVDRRTDTQYF.

Worth noting for this clonotype: This sequence may be a read error, since a much larger clone differs from it by one base. The V gene is TRBV12-3 or TRBV12-4, the J gene TRBJ1-5; weak D call: TRBD1 (5 bases). The CDR3 loop spans 15 amino acids. The CDR3 spells CDSSPQQVSNQPQHF. Written as DNA, the CDR3 is TGTGACAGCAGCCCACAACAGGTTAGCAATCAGCCCCAGCATTTT.

Only a few counts were recorded for this clonotype. The V gene is TRBV6-2 or TRBV6-3, the J gene TRBJ1-1; D is unresolved. The CDR3 is 15 amino acids. The V end lost 8 bases, the J end lost 5 bases, and 21 bases lay between the germline ends. In germline, CDR1 is MNHEY, CDR2 SVGEGT. The CDR3 loop reads CASALLPPRGTEAFF. CDR3 DNA sequence: TGTGCCAGCGCCCTCCTCCCCCCCCGGGGAACTGAAGCTTTCTTT.

CDR3 loop: CASSLNLALSGDTYEQYF. In nucleotides, the CDR3 is TGTGCCAGCAGTTTGAACCTTGCTCTATCCGGAGATACCTACGAGCAGTACTTC. The V call is TRBV27, the J call TRBJ2-7; D is uncertain. This CDR3 is built from 18 residues. Germline CDR1 is MNHEY and CDR2 is SMNVEV (reference sequence). The ends were cut back, 3 bases at V and 2 bases at J, with 23 bases in the middle.

The sample holds a few counts of this clonotype. This chain connects TRBV5-1 to TRBJ1-2; TRBD1 is a possible D gene (6 bases). CDR3 length: 14 amino acids. Germline CDR1 reads SGHRS; CDR2 reads YFSETQ. V gave up 2 bases and J gave up 4 bases, with 12 bases separating them. CDR3 in DNA: TGCGCCAGCAGCTTTGCAACAGGGTTCTATGGCTACACCTTC. Translating gives CASSFATGFYGYTF.

J is TRBJ1-1 and V is TRBV3-1, with D tentatively TRBD1 (6 bases). Germline CDR1 reads LGHDT; CDR2 reads YNNKEL (reference sequence). CDR3 length: 14 residues. V lost 0 bases and J lost 11, with 16 bases in between. The CDR3 region has the DNA TGTGCCAGCAGCCAAGATGGGTTAGGGGGTCTGGCTTTCTTT. Amino acid sequence: CASSQDGLGGLAFF.

This clonotype was seen a few times. The chain combines TRBV6-2 or TRBV6-3 with TRBJ1-1; 10 bases are shared with TRBD1. This CDR3 contains 15 residues. The V gene's germline CDR1 is MNHEY and CDR2 SVGEGT. With 2 bases clipped from V and 2 bases from J, the junction kept 2 bases outside the gene matches. DNA of the CDR3: TGTGCCAGCAGTTACGGGGACAGGGGAAACACTGAAGCTTTCTTT. The encoded protein is CASSYGDRGNTEAFF.

The table lists this clonotype with a few counts. This chain joins TRBV5-1 and TRBJ1-2; TRBD1 matches 8 bases. The CDR3 totals 14 residues. Germline V gene sequence: CDR1 SGHRS, CDR2 YFSETQ. J lost 4 bases, V lost 4 bases, and 6 bases had no gene match. The CDR3 coding sequence is TGCGCCAGCAGCGCATCAGGGGGCAGCTATGGCTACACCTTC. It specifies CASSASGGSYGYTF.

J is TRBJ1-6 and V is TRBV5-6; D gene unclear. The germline gives CDR1 SGHDT, CDR2 YYEEEE. CDR3 size: 12 residues. Trimming pared 5 bases from V and 7 bases from J, leaving 7 bases between. CDR3 coding DNA: TGTGCCAGCAGTCGACGAAATTCACCCCTCCACTTT. Translation: CASSRRNSPLHF.

The chain joins TRBV10-3 to TRBJ2-1; a weak D match, TRBD1 (7 bases). With 8 bases removed from V and 6 bases from J, the gap between germline ends came to 17 bases. Germline CDR1 is ENHRY and CDR2 is SYGVKD. CDR3 length equals 14 residues. CDR3: CAIGGSDRLNEQFF. The DNA for the CDR3 is TGTGCCATCGGGGGGTCGGACAGGCTCAATGAGCAGTTCTTC.